This T cell receptor beta chain was sequenced during a study of cytomegalovirus exposure and HLA in healthy donors. Findings of the study overall: In vitro work confirmed that three CMV-associated chains recognize CMV antigens. The study flagged about 150 TCR beta chains as cytomegalovirus-associated.

In regard to this clone: Its antigen is undetermined.

These donors were members of the 120-subject validation cohort, a group separate from the roughly 670-subject first cohort. The CDR3 spans 14 residues. Per germline, CDR1 MNHEY and CDR2 SMNVEV (reference sequence). V lost 6 bases and J 1 base, leaving 12 bases between the germline ends. The table came from immunoSEQ multiplex PCR; TCRdb's copy has only in-frame clones and leaves some out. The sample consists of 300,000 or so clones, 88% of them appearing once. Source material: PBMCs. The sequence was obtained from a man aged 25 to 45 in good health and CMV-seronegative. J is TRBJ1-1 and V is TRBV27; D may be TRBD1 (5 bases). The CDR3 DNA sequence: TGTGCCAGCAGCCGACGGGGGGGGAACACTGAAGCTTTCTTT. This sequence encodes CASSRRGGNTEAFF.